The 27 T cell receptor beta chains given below trace back to one sample, sequenced in a study of blood T cell repertoires in COVID-19. Clones were sequenced by immunoSEQ multiplex PCR, and TCRdb holds only the in-frame ones, with some missing. The data hold just over 300,000 clones, with about nine tenths observed a single time. Sequenced input: PBMCs or T cells enriched from blood (not recorded which). The receptors originated from a man aged 25 to 40 who had recovered from COVID-19.

With regard to this clone: The junction shows a germline mismatch at one end, possibly a read error. The chain is built from TRBV2 and TRBJ2-7, with D possibly being TRBD2 (5 bases). CDR1 SNHLY and CDR2 FYNNEI come from the germline V gene. CDR3 size: 16 residues. For the CDR3, the DNA is TGTGCCAGCAGTGAAGCATCCAGCGGTCGCTCCCACGAGCAGTACTTC. It codes for CASSEASSGRSHEQYF.

This sequence joins TRBV18 and TRBJ2-2; no definite D call. The CDR3 length is 12 residues. Germline-derived CDR1 and CDR2 are KGHSH and LQKENI. V lost 6 bases to trimming and J lost 3 bases, with 5 bases between them. The CDR3 DNA reads as TGTGCCAGCTCGATAGACACCGGGGAGCTGTTTTTT. Protein product: CASSIDTGELFF. Full variable domain (rest looked up from reference TRBV18 and TRBJ2-2): NAGVMQNPRHLVRRRGQEARLRCSPMKGHSHVYWYRQLPEEGLKFMVYLQKENIIDESGMPKERFSAEFPKEGPSILRIQQVVRGDSAAYFCASSIDTGELFFGEGSRLTVL.

This clone appeared once. This chain joins TRBV4-1 and TRBJ1-5; 9 bases agree with TRBD1. The CDR3 length is 14 residues. Losses at the gene ends were 4 bases for V and 4 bases for J; bases not matched to a gene: 2. Germline V gene lookup returns CDR1 MGHRA and CDR2 YSYEKL. The CDR3: CASSRGQGNQPQHF. In DNA, the CDR3 is TGCGCCAGCAGCCGGGGACAGGGAAATCAGCCCCAGCATTTT.

This clone was seen only once. The chain recombines TRBV7-2 with TRBJ2-5; the D is unclear. Trimming cost V 2 bases and J 5 bases, with 9 bases left between them. CDR1 and CDR2 from the germline V gene are SGHTA and FQGNSA. This CDR3 contains 13 residues. Here the CDR3 DNA reads TGTGCCAGCAGCTTAAACTTCGGGGAGACCCAGTACTTC. Its translation: CASSLNFGETQYF.

The genes are TRBV15 and TRBJ1-1; perhaps TRBD1 as D (6 bases). The V gene's germline CDR1 is LNHNV and CDR2 YYDKDF (reference sequence). This CDR3 comprises 14 residues. Trimming shortened V by 3 bases and J by 4 bases, and 12 bases separated the two germline ends. The CDR3 DNA reads TGTGCCACCAGCAGTCGAACAGGGCGCACTGAAGCTTTCTTT. The encoded protein is CATSSRTGRTEAFF. Drawing the rest from reference TRBV15 and TRBJ1-1, the complete variable domain is DAMVIQNPRYQVTQFGKPVTLSCSQTLNHNVMYWYQQKSSQAPKLLFHYYDKDFNNEADTPDNFQSRRPNTSFCFLDIRSPGLGDTAMYLCATSSRTGRTEAFFGQGTRLTVV.

The V gene is TRBV11-1, the J gene TRBJ2-1, with a weak D call TRBD1 (6 bases). Trimming stripped 7 bases from V and 2 bases from J, with 12 bases between. Germline V gene sequence: CDR1 SGHAT, CDR2 FQDESV (reference sequence). CDR3 length: 14 amino acids. The CDR3 is CASTMTGPYNEQFF. The CDR3 bases are TGTGCCAGCACCATGACAGGCCCCTACAATGAGCAGTTCTTC.

The CDR3: CASSDRERTGGTDTQYF. The CDR3, as DNA: TGCGCCAGCAGCGATCGGGAAAGGACAGGGGGCACAGATACGCAGTATTTT. The chain joins TRBV10-1 to TRBJ2-3; TRBD1 agrees at 9 bases. The CDR3 totals 17 residues. With 6 bases clipped from V and 1 base from J, the junction kept 11 bases outside the gene matches. Germline CDR1 and CDR2: WNHNN and SYGVQD (reference sequence).

The J gene is TRBJ1-3, the V gene TRBV10-3; TRBD1 aligns across 11 bases. V dropped 4 bases and J dropped 3; count of bases not matched to a gene: 2. The germline CDR1 and CDR2 sequences are ENHRY and SYGVKD. The length of the CDR3 is 15 residues. CDR3 amino acids: CAISGTGGFGNTIYF. The DNA of the CDR3 is TGTGCCATCAGTGGGACAGGGGGCTTTGGAAACACCATATATTTT.

The gene calls are TRBV24-1 and TRBJ1-2, with TRBD1 matching 11 bases. Germline CDR1 and CDR2: KGHDR and SFDVKD. The CDR3 length is 16 residues. The ends lost 3 bases at V and 6 bases at J; junction bases unmatched: 8. CDR3 region: CATSDTRTGGTHGYTF. CDR3 nucleotide sequence: TGTGCCACCAGTGATACCCGGACAGGGGGCACCCATGGCTACACCTTC.

This chain links TRBV12-3 or TRBV12-4 with TRBJ2-3; no firm D call. Trimming removed 3 bases at V and 0 bases at J, with 4 bases between. CDR3 size: 13 residues. The CDR3 loop is CASSFLSTDTQYF. The CDR3 DNA follows: TGTGCCAGCAGTTTCCTCAGCACAGATACGCAGTATTTT.

This clone occurred once. This chain connects TRBV2 to TRBJ2-7, with 8 positions matching TRBD2. There are 14 residues in the CDR3. Looked up from germline, CDR1 is SNHLY and CDR2 is FYNNEI. The trim removed 5 bases at V and 5 bases at J, leaving 8 bases unmatched. The CDR3 reads CASSYLSGGDEQYF. Written as DNA, the CDR3 is TGTGCCAGCAGTTACTTGTCGGGAGGGGACGAGCAGTACTTC.

In the case of this clone: Its ends do not fully match the called genes, so a read error is possible. The genes are TRBV7-7 and TRBJ2-1, with D possibly being TRBD1 (6 bases). The CDR3 spans 14 residues. The germline CDR1 and CDR2 sequences are SSHAT and FNYEAQ (reference sequence). This CDR3 is CASSLAGTNNEQFF. In nucleotides, the CDR3 is TGTGCTAGCAGCTTGGCAGGGACAAACAATGAGCAGTTCTTC.

The gene calls are TRBV7-9 and TRBJ2-5, with TRBD1 as a possible D gene (5 bases). V was shortened by 4 bases and J by 2 bases, with 8 bases between the two germline ends. Per the germline V gene, CDR1 is SEHNR and CDR2 is FQNEAQ (reference sequence). The CDR3 consists of 13 residues. This CDR3 reads CASSSTVQETQYF. In nucleotides, the CDR3 is TGTGCCAGCAGCTCGACAGTTCAAGAGACCCAGTACTTC.

This clone turned up a few times. This rearrangement joins TRBV5-4 to TRBJ2-5; TRBD1 might be the D (5 bases). CDR3 size: 14 residues. Trimming pared 0 bases from V and 5 bases from J, leaving 11 bases between. Germline CDR1 is SGHNT and CDR2 is YYREEE (reference sequence). The CDR3 DNA is TGTGCCAGCAGCTTGGAATCAGGGTATGAGACCCAGTACTTC. Translating gives CASSLESGYETQYF.

This clone showed up just a few times. This sequence joins TRBV5-4 and TRBJ2-1, with 7 bases identical to TRBD1. Losses at the gene ends were 1 base for V and 3 bases for J; bases not matched to a gene: 4. This CDR3 contains 15 residues. The germline CDR1 and CDR2 sequences are SGHNT and YYREEE (reference sequence). DNA for the CDR3: TGTGCCAGCAGCTTGCGGGGACAGAACTACAATGAGCAGTTCTTC. Protein: CASSLRGQNYNEQFF.

The chain links TRBV18 to TRBJ1-5; unclear D gene. Germline V CDR1 and CDR2: KGHSH, LQKENI. The V and J ends lost 2 bases and 0 bases respectively, with 5 bases between them. This CDR3 has 14 residues. The CDR3 DNA is TGTGCCAGCTCACCAAGCCATAGCAATCAGCCCCAGCATTTT. Protein sequence: CASSPSHSNQPQHF. Complete variable domain (other parts from reference TRBV18 and TRBJ1-5): NAGVMQNPRHLVRRRGQEARLRCSPMKGHSHVYWYRQLPEEGLKFMVYLQKENIIDESGMPKERFSAEFPKEGPSILRIQQVVRGDSAAYFCASSPSHSNQPQHFGDGTRLSIL.

J is TRBJ2-7 and V is TRBV4-1; 8 bases fit TRBD1. The germline gives CDR1 MGHRA, CDR2 YSYEKL. V lost 4 bases, J lost 6 bases, and 11 bases stayed unmatched. The CDR3 has 15 amino acids. Written as DNA, the CDR3 is TGCGCCAGCAGCCTGTCACCGGGACAGGATATCGAGCAGTACTTC. Translating it yields CASSLSPGQDIEQYF.

The chain couples TRBV3-1 (or the pseudogene TRBV3-2) to TRBJ1-5, with D hard to call. CDR3 size: 15 residues. V lost 5 bases, J lost 6 bases, and 17 bases lay in between. Germline loops: CDR1 LGHDT, CDR2 YNNKEL (reference sequence). Written as DNA, the CDR3 is TGTGCCAGCAGCGAGCACTCCCGGGGTGGTCAGCCCCAGCATTTT. Its protein is CASSEHSRGGQPQHF.

The V and J genes are TRBV6-4 and TRBJ2-1, with 7 bases lining up with TRBD2. Germline CDR1 and CDR2: MRHNA and SNTAGT. V dropped 5 bases and J dropped 5; count of bases not matched to a gene: 15. CDR3 length equals 17 residues. The CDR3 loop is CASSRGRGAPKDNEQFF. CDR3 coding DNA: TGTGCCAGCAGTCGTGGGAGGGGTGCTCCTAAAGACAATGAGCAGTTCTTC.

V gene TRBV11-1 combines with J gene TRBJ2-7; D unresolved. The V gene lost 1 base and the J gene lost 1 base, with 5 bases spanning the gap. The CDR3 spans 13 residues. Per germline, CDR1 SGHAT and CDR2 FQDESV (reference sequence). Written as DNA, the CDR3 is TGTGCCAGCAGCTTAGGCAGATCCTACGAGCAGTACTTC. It specifies CASSLGRSYEQYF.

The chain has TRBV6-6 and TRBJ2-7; 13 bases line up with TRBD2. The CDR3 contains 13 residues. From germline, CDR1 is MNHNY and CDR2 SVGAGI (reference sequence). After removal of 5 bases from V and 7 bases from J, the junction contained 2 bases not matched to a gene. The CDR3 loop is CASSEGLAGEQYF. CDR3 nucleotide sequence: TGTGCCAGCAGTGAGGGACTAGCGGGGGAGCAGTACTTC.

The chain joins TRBV7-2 to TRBJ2-7; a possible D gene is TRBD2 (6 bases). This CDR3 region has 15 residues. CDR1 is SGHTA and CDR2 is FQGNSA in the germline V gene. Trimming left V 1 base short and J 0 bases short, with 10 bases between. CDR3 DNA: TGTGCCAGCAGCTTAGATGCGGGGAGCTCCTACGAGCAGTACTTC. This encodes CASSLDAGSSYEQYF.

The chain carries TRBV28 and TRBJ2-3; D might be TRBD1 (6 bases). From germline, CDR1 is MDHEN and CDR2 SYDVKM. The CDR3 consists of 15 residues. Trimming shortened V by 4 bases and J by 3 bases, and 14 bases separated the two germline ends. CDR3 sequence (DNA): TGTGCCAGCAGTTCACAGGGCCCAGTGACAGATACGCAGTATTTT. Residues: CASSSQGPVTDTQYF.

This rearrangement joins TRBV18 to TRBJ2-5; TRBD2 aligns across 8 bases. The CDR3 is 17 residues long. Germline-derived CDR1 and CDR2 are KGHSH and LQKENI. The V and J ends lost 3 bases and 3 bases, in that order; junction bases with no gene match: 12. The CDR3 region has the DNA TGTGCCAGCTCACCCCAAAGGATGCGAGCGGGGGAAGAGACCCAGTACTTC. It is translated as CASSPQRMRAGEETQYF.

The chain employs TRBV6-5 and TRBJ1-2; D possibly corresponds to TRBD1 (6 bases). This CDR3 is 15 amino acids long. CDR1 is MNHEY and CDR2 is SVGAGI in the germline V gene. Trimming removed 8 bases from V and 3 bases from J, with 19 bases in between. Written as DNA, the CDR3 is TGTGCCAGCGAAGAGGGGGGGAATCGGTACTATGGCTACACCTTC. This encodes CASEEGGNRYYGYTF.

This clone showed up just once. The V gene is TRBV11-3, the J gene TRBJ1-4; D gene uncertain. Germline values: CDR1 SGHNT, CDR2 YENEEA. The CDR3 extends over 15 amino acids. V was clipped by 5 bases and J by 5 bases, with 15 bases between them. The CDR3, as DNA: TGTGCCAGCAGCGGCCGTCGGGAAGAAAATGAAAAACTGTTTTTT. It is translated as CASSGRREENEKLFF.

This clone showed up just once. The V call is TRBV13, the J call TRBJ2-1; 9 bases align to TRBD2. The CDR3 runs 18 residues. V lost 1 base, J lost 6 bases, and 13 bases stayed unmatched. Per the germline V gene, CDR1 is PRHDT and CDR2 is FYEKMQ (reference sequence). The CDR3 is CASSLVVGSGSSGNEQFF. In DNA, the CDR3 is TGTGCCAGCAGCTTAGTGGTCGGTAGCGGGAGTAGTGGCAATGAGCAGTTCTTC.